The present T cell receptor beta chain was sequenced within a study of cytomegalovirus exposure and HLA in healthy donors. Study findings and constraints: In an earlier analysis, in about 530 donors, most V segments appeared productive either ~90% or ~30% of the time. It was reported in a later analysis that an Asian-associated ancestry cluster showed fewer N-insertions than the 666-donor mean.

About this clone: The antigen remains undetermined.

PCR used 60 Vbeta primers and 13 Jbeta primers. Method: immunoSEQ multiplex PCR; TCRdb's copy keeps in-frame clones and lacks some. The data hold more than 150,000 clones, with 80% to 85% observed a single time. This CDR3 spans 15 amino acids. The V gene's germline CDR1 is SGDLS and CDR2 YYNGEE. Trimming took 3 bases from V and 9 from J; bases not matched to a gene: 4. The sequencing input was PBMCs. The receptor was derived from a young woman in good health and CMV-seronegative. V usage is TRBV9 and J usage is TRBJ2-1; TRBD2 agrees at 15 bases. The CDR3 DNA reads as TGTGCCAGCAGCGAACCGGGACTAGCGGGAGGTGAGCAGTTCTTC. Amino acid sequence: CASSEPGLAGGEQFF.